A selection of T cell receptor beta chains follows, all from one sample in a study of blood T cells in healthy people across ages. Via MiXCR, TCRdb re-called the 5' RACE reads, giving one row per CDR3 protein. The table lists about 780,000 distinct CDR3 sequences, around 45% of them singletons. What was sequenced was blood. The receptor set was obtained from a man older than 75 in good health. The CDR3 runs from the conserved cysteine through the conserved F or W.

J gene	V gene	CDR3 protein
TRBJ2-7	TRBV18	CASSRDRVGSQGTYEQYF
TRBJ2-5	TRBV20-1	CSARVPTSGGETQYF
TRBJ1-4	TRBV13	CASSFREEKLFF
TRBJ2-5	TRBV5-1	CASSPGGVQETQYF
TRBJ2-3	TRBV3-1	CASSQNGGSTDTQYF
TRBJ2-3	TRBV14	CARGDREGQGPRDTQYF
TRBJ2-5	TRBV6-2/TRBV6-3	CASSYSVRVGETQYF
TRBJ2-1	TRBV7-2	CVSSASGVGTGEQFF
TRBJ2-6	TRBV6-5	CASSSRTSKRSGANVLTF
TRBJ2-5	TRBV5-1	CASSENRRSRETQYF
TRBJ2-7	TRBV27	CASSLTPAGSYEQYF
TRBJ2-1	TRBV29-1	CSAPVTGSYNEQFF
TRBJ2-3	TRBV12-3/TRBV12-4	CASSLAGGLVGTQYF
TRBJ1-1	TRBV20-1	CSARDLLGGIDTEAFF
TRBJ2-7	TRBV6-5	CAGSTPGQLYEQYF
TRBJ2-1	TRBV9	CASSARLSGRRNEQFF
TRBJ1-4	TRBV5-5	CASGPGEKLFF
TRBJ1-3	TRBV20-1	CSARTAGNTIYF
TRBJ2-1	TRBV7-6	CASSLAQGNNEQFF
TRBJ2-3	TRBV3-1	CASSQGPKRTDTQYF
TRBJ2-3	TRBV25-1	CASSPRTGGADTQYF
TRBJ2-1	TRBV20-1	CSARTSGTYEQFF
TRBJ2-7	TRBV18	CASSPRIRLAGSSYEQYF
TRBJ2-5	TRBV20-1	CSARGVVGTQYF
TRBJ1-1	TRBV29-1	CSVTDRANTEAFF
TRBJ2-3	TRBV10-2	CASSESSGVTDTQYF
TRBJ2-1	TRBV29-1	CSVEGGLVGEQFF
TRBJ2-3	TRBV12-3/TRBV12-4	CASSHLAAQYF
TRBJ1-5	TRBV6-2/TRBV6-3	CASSPNREGSYQPQHF
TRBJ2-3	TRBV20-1	CSANCPREGTDTQYF
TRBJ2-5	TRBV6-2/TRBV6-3	CASQRSVGTQYF
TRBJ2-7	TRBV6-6	CASSRREVPYNEQYF
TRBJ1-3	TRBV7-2	CASSLTGDSGNTIYF
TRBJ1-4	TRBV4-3	CASSQDIYRAIREKLFF
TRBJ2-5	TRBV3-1	CASSQERGMQETQYF
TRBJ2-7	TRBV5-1	CASSPEGQGGEQYF
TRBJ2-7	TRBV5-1	CASSLWTSSSYEQYF
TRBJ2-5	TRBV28	CASIPGNGVETQYF
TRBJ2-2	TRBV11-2	CASSSNDGTTNTGELFF
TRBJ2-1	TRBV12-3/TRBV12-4	CASTRKRTGLTYNEQFF
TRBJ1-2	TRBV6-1	CASSDTDYGYTF
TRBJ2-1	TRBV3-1	CASSRTSGRLSYNEQFF